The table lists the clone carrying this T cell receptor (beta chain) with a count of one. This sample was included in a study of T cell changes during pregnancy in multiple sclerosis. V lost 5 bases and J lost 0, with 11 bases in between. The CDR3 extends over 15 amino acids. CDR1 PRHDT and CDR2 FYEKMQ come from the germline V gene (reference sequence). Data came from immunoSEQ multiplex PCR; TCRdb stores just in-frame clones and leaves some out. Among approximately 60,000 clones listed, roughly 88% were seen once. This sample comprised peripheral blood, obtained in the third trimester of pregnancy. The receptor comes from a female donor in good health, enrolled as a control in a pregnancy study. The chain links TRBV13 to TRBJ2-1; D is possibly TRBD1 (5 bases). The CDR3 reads CASSLRQYSYNEQFF. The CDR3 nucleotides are TGTGCCAGCAGCCTCCGACAGTACTCCTACAATGAGCAGTTCTTC.